This T cell receptor (beta chain) originates from a study of CD8 T cells in ankylosing spondylitis. Whole-study findings and limits: In ankylosing spondylitis blood, a motif of fewer than 10 highly homologous TCR beta variants appeared characteristic. As reported, disease-linked clones showed significant enrichment in matched ankylosing spondylitis synovial fluid.

This clonotype was seen a handful of times. Its antigen remains unidentified. Generation of TCR beta libraries employed quantitative 5'-RACE incorporating molecular barcodes. TCRdb passed the 5' RACE reads through MiXCR, listing each CDR3 protein once. The sample shows under 550,000 distinct CDR3 sequences, 25% to 30% of them seen only once. Germline V CDR1 and CDR2: SGHTA, FQGNSA. Trimming took off 1 base at V and 7 bases at J, with 5 bases between the two ends. This CDR3 comprises 12 residues. This sequence joins TRBV7-2 and TRBJ2-4, with no clear D. This TCR was sampled from a male donor with ankylosing spondylitis. The sequencing sample was made of blood, either unsorted or a sorted T cell fraction (not recorded which). The CDR3 is CASSLGWNIQYF. The CDR3 DNA is TGTGCCAGCAGCTTAGGGTGGAACATTCAGTACTTC.